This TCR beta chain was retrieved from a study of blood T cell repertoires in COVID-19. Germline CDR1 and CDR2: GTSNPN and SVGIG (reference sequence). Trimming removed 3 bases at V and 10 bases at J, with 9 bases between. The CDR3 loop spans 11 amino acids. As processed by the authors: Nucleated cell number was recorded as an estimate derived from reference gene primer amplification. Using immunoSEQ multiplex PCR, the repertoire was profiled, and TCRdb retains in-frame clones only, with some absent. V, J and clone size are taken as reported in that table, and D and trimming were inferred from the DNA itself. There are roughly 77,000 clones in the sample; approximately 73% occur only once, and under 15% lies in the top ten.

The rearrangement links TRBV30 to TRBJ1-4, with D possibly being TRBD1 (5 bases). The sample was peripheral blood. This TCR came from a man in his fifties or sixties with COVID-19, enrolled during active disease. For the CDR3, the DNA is TGTGCCTGGAGGCAGGGAGGAAAACTGTTTTTT. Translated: CAWRQGGKLFF.